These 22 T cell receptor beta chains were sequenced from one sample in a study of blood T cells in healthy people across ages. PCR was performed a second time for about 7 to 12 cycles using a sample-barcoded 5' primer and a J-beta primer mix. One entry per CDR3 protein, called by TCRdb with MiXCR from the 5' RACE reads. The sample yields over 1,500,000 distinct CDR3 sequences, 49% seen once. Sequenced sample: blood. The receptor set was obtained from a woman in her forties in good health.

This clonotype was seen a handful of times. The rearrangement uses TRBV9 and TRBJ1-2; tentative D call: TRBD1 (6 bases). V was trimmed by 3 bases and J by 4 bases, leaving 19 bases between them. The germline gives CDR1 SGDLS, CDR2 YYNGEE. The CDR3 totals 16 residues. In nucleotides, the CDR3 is TGTGCCAGCAGCGCTAATACAGGGTCCCTATCCTATGGCTACACCTTC. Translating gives CASSANTGSLSYGYTF.

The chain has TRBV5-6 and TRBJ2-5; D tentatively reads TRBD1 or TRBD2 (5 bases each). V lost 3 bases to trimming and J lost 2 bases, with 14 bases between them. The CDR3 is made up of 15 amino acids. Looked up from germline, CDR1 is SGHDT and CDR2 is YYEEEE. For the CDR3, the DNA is TGTGCCAGCAGCTCCGGGGCGAGACATCAAGAGACCCAGTACTTC. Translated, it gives CASSSGARHQETQYF.

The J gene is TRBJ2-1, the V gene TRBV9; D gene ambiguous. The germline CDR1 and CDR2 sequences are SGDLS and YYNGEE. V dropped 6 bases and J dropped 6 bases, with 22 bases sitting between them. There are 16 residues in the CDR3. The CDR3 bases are TGTGCCAGCACCTCTGATATCAGCCCTAAGTTCAATGAGCAGTTCTTC. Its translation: CASTSDISPKFNEQFF.

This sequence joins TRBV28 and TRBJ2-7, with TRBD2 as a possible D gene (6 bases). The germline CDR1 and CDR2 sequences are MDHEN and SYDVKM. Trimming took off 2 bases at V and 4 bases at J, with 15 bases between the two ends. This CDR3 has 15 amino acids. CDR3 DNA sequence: TGTGCCAGCAGTTTAGCGGGACGGGTGCCTTACGAGCAGTACTTC. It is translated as CASSLAGRVPYEQYF.

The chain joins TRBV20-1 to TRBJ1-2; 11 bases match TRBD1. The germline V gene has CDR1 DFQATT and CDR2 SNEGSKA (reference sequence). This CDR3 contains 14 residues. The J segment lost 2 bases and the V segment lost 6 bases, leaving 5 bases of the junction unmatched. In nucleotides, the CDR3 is TGCAGTGCGACCCGGGACAGGGGGAACTATGGCTACACCTTC. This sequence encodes CSATRDRGNYGYTF.

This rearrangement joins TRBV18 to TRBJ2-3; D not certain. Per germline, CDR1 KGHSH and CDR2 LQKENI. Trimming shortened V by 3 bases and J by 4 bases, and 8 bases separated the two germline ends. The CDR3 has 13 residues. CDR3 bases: TGTGCCAGCTCACCCGGTTCCGCAGATACGCAGTATTTT. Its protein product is CASSPGSADTQYF.

The CDR3 sequence is CASSSYLYQETQYF. DNA for the CDR3: TGTGCCAGCAGCTCCTATTTGTACCAAGAGACCCAGTACTTC. The chain carries TRBV7-2 and TRBJ2-5; no firm D call. V was cut by 4 bases and J by 0 bases, with 9 bases left in between. The CDR3 has 14 residues. Germline-derived CDR1 and CDR2 are SGHTA and FQGNSA.

Here the CDR3 DNA reads TGTGCCATTACGGGCCCCTCGGCCAACGAGCAGTACTTC. Protein sequence: CAITGPSANEQYF. V usage is TRBV6-2 or TRBV6-3 and J usage is TRBJ2-7; D unresolved. This CDR3 contains 13 residues. Trimming took 10 bases from V and 5 from J, leaving 18 bases between them. In germline, CDR1 is MNHEY, CDR2 SVGEGT.

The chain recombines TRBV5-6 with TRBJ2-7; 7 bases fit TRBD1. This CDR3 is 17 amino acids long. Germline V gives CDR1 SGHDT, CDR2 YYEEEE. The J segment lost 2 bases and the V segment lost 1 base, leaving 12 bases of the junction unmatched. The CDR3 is CASSLSVVTGIAYEQYF. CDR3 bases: TGTGCCAGCAGCTTGAGTGTCGTGACAGGGATCGCCTACGAGCAGTACTTC.

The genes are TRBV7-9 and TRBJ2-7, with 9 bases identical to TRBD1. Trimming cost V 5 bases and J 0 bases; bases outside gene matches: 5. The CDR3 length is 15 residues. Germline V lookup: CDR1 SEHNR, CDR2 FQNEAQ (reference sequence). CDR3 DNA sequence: TGTGCCAGCAGCGGAGGGACAGGGCCCTCCTACGAGCAGTACTTC. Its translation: CASSGGTGPSYEQYF.

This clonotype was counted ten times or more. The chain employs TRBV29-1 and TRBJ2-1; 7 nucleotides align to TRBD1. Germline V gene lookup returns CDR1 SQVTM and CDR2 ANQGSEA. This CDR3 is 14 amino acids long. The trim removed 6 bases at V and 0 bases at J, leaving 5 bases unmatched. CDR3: CSVGDRGSYNEQFF. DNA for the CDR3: TGCAGCGTGGGGGACAGAGGCTCCTACAATGAGCAGTTCTTC.

As DNA, the CDR3 is TGCAGCGGCCGACAGGGCAGGGAGACCCAGTACTTC. Translating gives CSGRQGRETQYF. This rearrangement joins TRBV29-1 to TRBJ2-5, with 7 bases lining up with TRBD1. CDR1 SQVTM and CDR2 ANQGSEA come from the germline V gene. The CDR3 extends over 12 amino acids. Trimming at V came to 7 bases and at J to 5 bases, leaving 7 bases not matched to a gene. Looking up the rest from reference TRBV29-1 and TRBJ2-5 gives the full variable domain: SAVISQKPSRDICQRGTSLTIQCQVDSQVTMMFWYRQQPGQSLTLIATANQGSEATYESGFVIDKFPISRPNLTFSTLTVSNMSPEDSSIYLCSGRQGRETQYFGPGTRLLVL.

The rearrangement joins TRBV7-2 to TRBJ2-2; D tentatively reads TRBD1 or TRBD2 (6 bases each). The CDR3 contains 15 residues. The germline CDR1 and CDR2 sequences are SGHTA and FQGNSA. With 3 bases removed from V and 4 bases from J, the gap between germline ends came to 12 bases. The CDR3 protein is CASSLWGAVTGELFF. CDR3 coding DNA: TGTGCCAGCAGCTTGTGGGGGGCCGTCACCGGGGAGCTGTTTTTT.

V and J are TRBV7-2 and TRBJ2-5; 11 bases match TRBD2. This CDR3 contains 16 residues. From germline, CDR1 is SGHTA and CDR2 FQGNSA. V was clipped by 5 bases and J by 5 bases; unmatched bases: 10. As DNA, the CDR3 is TGTGCCAGCAGCCCAAGAACTAGCGGGAGTAGGGAGACCCAGTACTTC. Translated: CASSPRTSGSRETQYF.

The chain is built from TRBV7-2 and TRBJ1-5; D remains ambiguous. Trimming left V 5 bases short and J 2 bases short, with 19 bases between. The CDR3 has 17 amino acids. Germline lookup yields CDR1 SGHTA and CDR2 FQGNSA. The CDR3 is CASSTHPQPRGNQPQHF. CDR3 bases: TGTGCCAGCAGCACACACCCCCAGCCAAGGGGCAATCAGCCCCAGCATTTT.

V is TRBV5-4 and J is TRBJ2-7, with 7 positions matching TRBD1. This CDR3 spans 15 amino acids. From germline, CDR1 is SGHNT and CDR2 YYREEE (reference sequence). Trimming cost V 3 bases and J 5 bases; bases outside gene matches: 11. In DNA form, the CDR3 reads TGTGCCAGCAGCTCTCCCCGGGACAGAGAAGACGAGCAGTACTTC. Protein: CASSSPRDREDEQYF.

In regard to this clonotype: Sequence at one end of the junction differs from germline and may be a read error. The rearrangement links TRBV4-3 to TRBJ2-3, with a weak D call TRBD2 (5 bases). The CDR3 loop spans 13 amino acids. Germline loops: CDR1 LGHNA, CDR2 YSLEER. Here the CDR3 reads CASSQARRDMQYF. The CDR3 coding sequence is TGCGCCAGCAGCCAAGCCCGCCGGGATATGCAGTATTTT.

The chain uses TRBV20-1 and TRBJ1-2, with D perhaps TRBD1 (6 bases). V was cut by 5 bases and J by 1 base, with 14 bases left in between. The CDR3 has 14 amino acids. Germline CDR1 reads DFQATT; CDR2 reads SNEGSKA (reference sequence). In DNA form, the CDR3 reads TGCAGTGCTCCCCCGGGACATAATAACTATGGCTACACCTTC. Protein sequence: CSAPPGHNNYGYTF.

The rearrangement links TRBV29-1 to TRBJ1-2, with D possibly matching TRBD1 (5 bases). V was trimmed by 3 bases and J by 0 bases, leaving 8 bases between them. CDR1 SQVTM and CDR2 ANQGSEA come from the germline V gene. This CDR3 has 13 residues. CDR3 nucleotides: TGCAGCGTTGACCAGGGCACTAACTATGGCTACACCTTC. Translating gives CSVDQGTNYGYTF.

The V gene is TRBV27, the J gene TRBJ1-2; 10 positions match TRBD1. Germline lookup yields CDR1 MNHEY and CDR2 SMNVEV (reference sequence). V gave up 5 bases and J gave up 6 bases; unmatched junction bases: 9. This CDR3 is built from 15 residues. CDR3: CASSNRQGAIDGYTF. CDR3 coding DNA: TGTGCCAGCAGTAATCGACAGGGGGCAATCGATGGCTACACCTTC.

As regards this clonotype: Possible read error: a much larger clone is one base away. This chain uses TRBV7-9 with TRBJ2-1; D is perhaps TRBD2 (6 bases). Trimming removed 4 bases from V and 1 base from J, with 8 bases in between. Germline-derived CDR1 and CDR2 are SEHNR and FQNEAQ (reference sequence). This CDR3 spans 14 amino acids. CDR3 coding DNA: TGTGCCAGCAGCTCTAGCGATTCCTACAATGAGCAGTTCTTC. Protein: CASSSSDSYNEQFF.

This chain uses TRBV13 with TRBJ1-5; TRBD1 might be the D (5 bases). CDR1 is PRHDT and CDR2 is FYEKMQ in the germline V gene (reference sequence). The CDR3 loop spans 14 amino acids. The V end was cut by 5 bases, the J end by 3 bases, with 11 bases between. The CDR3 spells CASSLRGHNQPQHF. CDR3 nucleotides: TGTGCCAGCAGCCTACGGGGCCACAATCAGCCCCAGCATTTT.